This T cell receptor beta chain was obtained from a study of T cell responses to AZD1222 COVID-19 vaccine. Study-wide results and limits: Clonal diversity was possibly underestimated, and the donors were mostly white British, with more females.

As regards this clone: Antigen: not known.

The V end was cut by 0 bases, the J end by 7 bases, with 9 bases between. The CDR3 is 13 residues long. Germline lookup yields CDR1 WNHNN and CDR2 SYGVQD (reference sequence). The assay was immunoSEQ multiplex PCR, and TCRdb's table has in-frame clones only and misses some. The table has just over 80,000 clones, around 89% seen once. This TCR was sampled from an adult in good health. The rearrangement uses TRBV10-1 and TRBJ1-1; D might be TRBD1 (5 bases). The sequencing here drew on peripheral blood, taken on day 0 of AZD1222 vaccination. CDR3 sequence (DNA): TGCGCCAGCAGTGAGTCTGGGACGTTTGAAGCTTTCTTT. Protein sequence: CASSESGTFEAFF.